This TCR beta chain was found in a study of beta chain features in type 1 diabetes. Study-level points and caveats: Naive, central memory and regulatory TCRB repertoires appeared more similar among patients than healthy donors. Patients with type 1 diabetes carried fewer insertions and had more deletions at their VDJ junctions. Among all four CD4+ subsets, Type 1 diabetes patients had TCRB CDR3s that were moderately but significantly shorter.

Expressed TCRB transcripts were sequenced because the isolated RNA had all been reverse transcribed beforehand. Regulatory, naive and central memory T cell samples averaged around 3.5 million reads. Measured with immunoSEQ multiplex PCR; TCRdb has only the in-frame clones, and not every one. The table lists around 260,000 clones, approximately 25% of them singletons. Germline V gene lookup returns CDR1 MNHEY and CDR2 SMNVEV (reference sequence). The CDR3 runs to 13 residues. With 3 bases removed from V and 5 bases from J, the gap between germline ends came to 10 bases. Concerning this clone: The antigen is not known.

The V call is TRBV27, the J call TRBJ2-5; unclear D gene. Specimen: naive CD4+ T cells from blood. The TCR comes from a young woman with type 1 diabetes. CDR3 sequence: CASSFRVWETQYF. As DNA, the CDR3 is TGTGCCAGCAGTTTCCGGGTGTGGGAGACCCAGTACTTC.